The source of this T cell receptor beta chain is a study of T-cell reconstitution after alpha-beta-depleted transplantation in children. CDR1 and CDR2 from the germline V gene are MNHEY and SMNVEV (reference sequence). This CDR3 is 15 amino acids long. V shed 6 bases, J shed 0 bases, and the junction held 8 bases outside the gene matches. Unique molecular identifiers were used to barcode this TCRbeta library. TCRdb used MiXCR to reprocess the PCR reads, holding one entry per CDR3 protein. The table records over 200,000 distinct CDR3 sequences, about 9.5% of them present only once. Sequencing was performed on PBMCs from the stem cell graft donor, taken from the stem cell graft. The genes are TRBV27 and TRBJ2-7, with TRBD1 matching over 7 bases. The clonotype originates from a human donor who donated a stem cell graft to a child with acute lymphoblastic leukemia. CDR3 amino acids: CASRSHRDSSYEQYF. DNA for the CDR3: TGTGCCAGCAGGAGTCACCGGGACAGCTCCTACGAGCAGTACTTC.